One and the same sample provided the 8 T cell receptor beta chains below, sequenced in a study of T cells after somatic rescue of genetic block. The method was immunoSEQ multiplex PCR; TCRdb's version includes in-frame clones alone and lacks a portion of them. Among 80,000 to 100,000 clones listed, 80% to 90% were seen once. Input material: peripheral blood mononuclear cells (PBMCs). Receptors were obtained from a woman aged 18-29 years.

This chain's CDR3 is CASSLTLGTDTQYF. DNA for the CDR3: TGTGCCAGCAGCTTAACGTTGGGGACAGATACGCAGTATTTT. The chain recombines TRBV7-3 with TRBJ2-3; D is undetermined. The CDR3 sequence is 14 residues long. Trimming pared 0 bases from V and 3 bases from J, leaving 7 bases between. Germline CDR1 and CDR2: SGHTA and FQGTGA.

This chain links TRBV19 with TRBJ2-1, with 12 bases identical to TRBD2. V gave up 6 bases and J gave up 12 bases; unmatched junction bases: 15. The CDR3 contains 16 residues. Germline V gene sequence: CDR1 LNHDA, CDR2 SQIVND (reference sequence). The chain's CDR3 is CASSPPTSGSPVGQFF. DNA for the CDR3: TGTGCCAGTAGCCCTCCGACTAGCGGGAGCCCCGTGGGGCAGTTCTTC.

The chain combines TRBV27 with TRBJ2-5; 11 bases are a match to TRBD2. Trimming took 5 bases from V and 7 from J; bases not matched to a gene: 21. The V gene's germline CDR1 is MNHEY and CDR2 SMNVEV (reference sequence). The CDR3 runs 19 residues. In DNA form, the CDR3 reads TGTGCCAGCAGTGCCCGTTCGGCCCGTCTAGCGGGAGGTAGGGGGACCCAGTACTTC. Translating it yields CASSARSARLAGGRGTQYF.

The rearrangement uses TRBV7-9 and TRBJ1-2; D gene uncertain. The CDR3 consists of 13 residues. CDR1 SEHNR and CDR2 FQNEAQ come from the germline V gene (reference sequence). The V end lost 5 bases, the J end lost 8 bases, and 15 bases lay between the germline ends. In DNA form, the CDR3 reads TGTGCCAGCAGCCCACCTTATGCGGGAGGCTACACCTTC. It specifies CASSPPYAGGYTF.

The rearrangement joins TRBV7-9 to TRBJ2-7; TRBD2 matches at 7 bases. The CDR3 spans 16 residues. From germline, CDR1 is SEHNR and CDR2 FQNEAQ (reference sequence). The junction had 10 bases not matched to a gene; V was cut back by 4 bases and J by 1 base. CDR3 in DNA: TGTGCCAGCAGCTCCACTGCGGGAGTTCGGTCCTACGAGCAGTACTTC. This gives the protein CASSSTAGVRSYEQYF. Using reference TRBV7-9 and TRBJ2-7 for the parts outside the CDR3, the full variable domain is DTGVSQNPRHKITKRGQNVTFRCDPISEHNRLYWYRQTLGQGPEFLTYFQNEAQLEKSRLLSDRFSAERPKGSFSTLEIQRTEQGDSAMYLCASSSTAGVRSYEQYFGPGTRLTVT.

The chain uses TRBV9 and TRBJ1-3; a weak D match, TRBD1 (5 bases). CDR3 length: 17 residues. Germline CDR1 SGDLS, CDR2 YYNGEE. V dropped 2 bases and J dropped 0 bases, with 15 bases sitting between them. This CDR3 reads CASSVLGDVVSGNTIYF. The CDR3 nucleotides read TGTGCCAGCAGCGTCCTGGGGGACGTCGTCTCTGGAAACACCATATATTTT.

The chain uses TRBV5-1 and TRBJ2-3, with 11 bases matching TRBD2. The germline V gene encodes CDR1 SGHRS and CDR2 YFSETQ. The J segment lost 0 bases and the V segment lost 2 bases, leaving 11 bases of the junction unmatched. The CDR3 is 19 amino acids. This CDR3 is CASSFPGTSGVGSTDTQYF. CDR3 bases: TGCGCCAGCAGCTTCCCCGGGACTAGCGGTGTTGGAAGCACAGATACGCAGTATTTT.

The chain couples TRBV19 to TRBJ1-5, with 8 bases matching TRBD1. Germline V gene lookup returns CDR1 LNHDA and CDR2 SQIVND (reference sequence). The CDR3 has 13 residues. J gave up 7 bases and V 5 bases, and 4 bases lay outside the gene matches. The CDR3 sequence is CASSGQGIQPQHF. CDR3 nucleotide sequence: TGTGCCAGTAGTGGACAGGGCATACAGCCCCAGCATTTT.